The clone carrying this T cell receptor (beta chain) was seen repeatedly, ten times or more. The antigen remains undetermined. This record belongs to a study of neurological immune-mediated disorders. A single record per CDR3 protein comes from TCRdb applying MiXCR to the 5' RACE reads. Counted here are 60,000 to 85,000 distinct CDR3 sequences, roughly 4.9% occurring once; the ten biggest clones make up roughly 2%. Overall study findings and caveats: Expansion of TCR clones was greatest in HTLV-1-associated myelopathy and smallest in multiple sclerosis, where it fell below that of healthy controls.

Sequencing input: PBMCs. This sequence originates from a woman in her 70s with multiple sclerosis.

The CDR3 is CASSLFVQPMNTEAFF. CDR3 in DNA: TGTGCCAGCAGCTTGTTCGTACAGCCTATGAACACTGAAGCTTTCTTT. This chain links TRBV5-6 with TRBJ1-1; D gene uncertain. V lost 1 base to trimming and J lost 0 bases, with 13 bases between them. This CDR3 contains 16 residues. The germline CDR1 and CDR2 sequences are SGHDT and YYEEEE. The full variable domain, completed using reference TRBV5-6 and TRBJ1-1, is DAGVTQSPTHLIKTRGQQVTLRCSPKSGHDTVSWYQQALGQGPQFIFQYYEEEERQRGNFPDRFSGHQFPNYSSELNVNALLLGDSALYLCASSLFVQPMNTEAFFGQGTRLTVV.